This T cell receptor (beta chain) was observed in a study of shared clonotypes between healthy human individuals (dated by TCRdb to about 2020). Concerning the study at large: The cohort included a few men and a couple of women between 18 and 49 years of age. Different laboratories and diverse techniques were used to prepare libraries and sequence TCR repertoires, to increase sequencing depth and limit assay-specific biases. Per donor, three plates each were used for CD4 naive and CD4 memory, two for CD8 naive, and one for CD8 memory. Blood TCR repertoires of four to six healthy adults were deeply sequenced to estimate repertoire size and the extent of clonotype sharing between individuals. Between about 0.85 and 9.5 billion PBMCs per donor were obtained by leukapheresis.

In regard to this clone: The target of this receptor is not known. Per-base qualities were not stored, and no clone one base away is much larger. Other nucleotide sequences in the sample specify the same CDR3.

Using the deep immunoSEQ assay, multiplex PCR amplified TCR CDR3 regions from genomic DNA. For each cell subset, the extracted genomic DNA was distributed evenly across all wells of several immunoSEQ 96-well plates, and each plate served as one replicate. For sorted subsets, approximately 190 ng genomic DNA, equal to tens of thousands of T cell genomes, was loaded into each replicate PCR. Purified libraries were measured with a Qubit 3.0 fluorometer, size-checked on a Bioanalyzer 2100, and measured again with the KAPA Library Quantification kit. Every immunoSEQ 96-well plate was sequenced on a dedicated single-read 150-cycle Illumina NextSeq 550 flow cell. The authors' pipeline ran thus. Because only junctional sequences without quality scores were contained in the immunoSEQ output, filtering matching that applied to full-length reads could not be performed. To assign V/J genes and CDR3, sequences were annotated against IMGT germline references using PyIR, a Python wrapper for IgBLAST v1.9. Any read was removed if the V/J assignment was weak (E-value above 1e-6), the CDR3 was missing, or the read contained stop codons, out-of-frame junctions, or ambiguous translated residues. A V3J clonotype was defined by an identical inferred V gene, J gene, and CDR3 amino acid sequence. The percentage overlap between two repertoires was calculated by dividing the number of shared unique clonotypes by the size of the smaller repertoire. RTK rarefaction, the Chao1 estimator, and Recon v2.1 estimates of unobserved clonotypes were used to assess repertoire richness. OLGA was used to compute generation probabilities for all TCRbeta clonotypes that the gDNA method yielded from a handful of donors. Imported from immuneACCESS, the table was reduced by TCRdb to in-frame sequences with V and J called. These copies leave out some clones; in studies compared against another copy, an unresolved V gene accounts for under half, and the cause of the remainder is not known. V and J calls and clone size come straight from that table; D and trimming were deduced from the DNA. The sample table lists more than 2 million clones, about 95% of them with a count of one. The ten largest make up 0.9% to 1.3% of the sample.

CD8 naive samples consisted of CD45RO-negative cells that were positively selected for CCR7, yielding a CD45RA+CCR7+ population without TemRA cells. The donors were healthy, HIV-negative adults who had no recently reported acute infections or vaccinations. Every donor was a Caucasian adult residing in Nashville, Tennessee, USA. Blood was obtained by leukapheresis, after which PBMCs were separated by Ficoll-Histopaque density gradient centrifugation and cryopreserved in liquid nitrogen vapor phase. Purity and quantity of every magnetically sorted T cell population were checked by analytical flow cytometry. Each sorted fraction had its genomic DNA isolated and then quantified by UV absorbance on a Nanodrop 2000c. The paper as a whole reports these results and caveats: Compared with non-shared clonotypes, clonotypes shared by all four sorted-subset donors had higher generation probabilities. Incomplete sequencing was indicated by rarefaction of sorted-subset datasets, despite the large sequencing depth. Because the study included only a small number of donors, the genetic and exposure-history diversity represented was limited. Pairwise subsampling led to the expectation that sequencing depth would affect the degree of clonotype sharing among donors. Sampling was restricted to blood, and TCR repertoires in tissue are likely to differ from TCR repertoires in blood. Estimated clonotype richness was generally larger for naive than for memory subsets. Sharing across several donors was observed for roughly 5.4% of naive CD4, over 3% of naive CD8, roughly 2.4% of memory CD4, and about 0.4% of memory CD8 clonotypes.

The receptor's source is a man younger than 35 in good health. The sequencing sample was made of naive CD8+ T cells sorted from blood. Explained via the paper, the cell subset or site label denotes: CD45RA+CCR7+.

The DNA sequence follows: TGTGCCAGCAGCTTAGGAAGGGGCCTCTCCTACGAGCAGTACTTC. The encoded protein is CASSLGRGLSYEQYF. The rearranged chain carries TRBV7-9 and TRBJ2-7; matching of 5 bases hints at TRBD1 as the D gene. The CDR3 covers 15 residues, taking in both the cysteine and the phenylalanine. The CDR3 DNA has 45 bases and is translated from base 1. Deletion took 1 base off V and 0 bases off J, with a span of 10 bases between the germline ends. Reading the germline V gene (reference sequence) gives CDR1 SEHNR and CDR2 FQNEAQ. The full variable domain, with segments outside the CDR3 supplied by the reference TRBV7-9 and TRBJ2-7 proteins, appears as DTGVSQNPRHKITKRGQNVTFRCDPISEHNRLYWYRQTLGQGPEFLTYFQNEAQLEKSRLLSDRFSAERPKGSFSTLEIQRTEQGDSAMYLCASSLGRGLSYEQYFGPGTRLTVT.